A selection of T cell receptor beta chains follows, all from one sample in a study of post-analysis software for immune sequencing data. TCRdb redid the calling of the PCR reads with MiXCR, one entry per CDR3 protein. The table has around 700,000 distinct CDR3 sequences, 55% to 60% seen once; the top ten hold around 10%. The sample was blood. These receptors were collected from a girl aged 2 to 10 with multiple sclerosis. CDR3s leave out the opening cysteine and the closing phenylalanine or tryptophan. Each record gives: J gene, D gene, V gene, CDR3 protein. The D gene is left open where the match is weak.

TRBJ2-5 NA TRBV20-1 SASLTLPRETQY
TRBJ1-2 TRBD1 TRBV29-1 SVEPPGQLYGYT
TRBJ2-7 NA TRBV5-8 ASSGTGSQAYEQY
TRBJ2-3 TRBD2 TRBV7-9 ASSFGTSGNTQY
TRBJ2-3 NA TRBV4-1 ASTSGGRSTDTQY
TRBJ2-1 NA TRBV6-2/TRBV6-3 ASSALGPIEQF
TRBJ1-2 NA TRBV7-2 ASSKDNEGGYT
TRBJ2-3 NA TRBV6-1 ASNLDHTDTQY
TRBJ2-7 TRBD2 TRBV12-3/TRBV12-4 ASRLSSGRGYEQY
NA TRBD2 TRBV5-5 ASTASLLAGVTYEQY
TRBJ1-2 TRBD1 TRBV12-3/TRBV12-4 ASTPDRGYGYT
TRBJ1-4 NA TRBV10-3 AISEAINRNEKLF
TRBJ1-2 TRBD1 TRBV5-1 ASSRGSTGGNYGYT
TRBJ2-7 TRBD1 TRBV5-5 ASSSSGDRVYEQY
TRBJ2-5 NA TRBV6-2/TRBV6-3 ASSLGRAAHQETQY
TRBJ2-5 NA TRBV20-1 SARTGELQETQY
TRBJ2-7 NA TRBV4-1 ASSQADMFITYEQY
TRBJ2-5 NA TRBV4-1 ASSATAGIGETQY
TRBJ2-5 TRBD2 TRBV20-1 SASMGLEGETQY
TRBJ2-2 NA TRBV5-1 ASSQGPLPDTGELC
TRBJ2-5 NA TRBV29-1 SVGDGWETQY
TRBJ2-1 NA TRBV6-2/TRBV6-3 ASRHQISSYNEQF